Following are 20 T cell receptor beta chains from one sample sequenced in a study of blood T cell repertoires in COVID-19. Some clones are missing from TCRdb's copy, which holds only in-frame ones; the method was immunoSEQ multiplex PCR. In the table there are about 380,000 clones, roughly 80% of which are singletons. The specimen was peripheral blood. Receptors originate from a human donor with acute or convalescent COVID-19. The donor label of this sample is uncertain.

This clone has ten or more counts. The rearrangement joins TRBV5-4 to TRBJ2-5; 10 bases map to TRBD2. V dropped 4 bases and J dropped 4; count of bases not matched to a gene: 10. The CDR3 covers 16 residues. Germline lookup yields CDR1 SGHNT and CDR2 YYREEE (reference sequence). CDR3 residues: CASSPPPSSGRETQYF. The CDR3 region has the DNA TGTGCCAGCAGCCCGCCTCCCTCTAGCGGGAGAGAGACCCAGTACTTC.

V usage is TRBV6-5 and J usage is TRBJ1-1; the D gene is possibly TRBD1 (5 bases). V was trimmed by 5 bases and J by 3 bases, leaving 13 bases between them. CDR1 and CDR2 from the germline V gene are MNHEY and SVGAGI. CDR3 length: 14 residues. The CDR3 nucleotides read TGTGCCAGCAGTCAGCAGGGATTTGACACTGAAGCTTTCTTT. It codes for CASSQQGFDTEAFF.

The gene calls are TRBV4-1 and TRBJ1-2; TRBD1 is a possible D gene (6 bases). Trimming removed 4 bases from V and 5 bases from J, with 17 bases in between. Germline CDR1 is MGHRA and CDR2 is YSYEKL. This CDR3 spans 15 amino acids. In DNA, the CDR3 is TGCGCCAGCAGCCGGGGAACAGGGTCAGAGTATGGCTACACCTTC. Amino acids: CASSRGTGSEYGYTF.

J is TRBJ1-2 and V is TRBV29-1, with TRBD1 identical over 7 bases. In germline, CDR1 is SQVTM, CDR2 ANQGSEA. Trimming removed 7 bases from V and 8 bases from J; junction bases left unmatched: 13. The CDR3 extends over 13 amino acids. CDR3 sequence reads: CSAQPRDRQGYTF. The CDR3 nucleotides are TGCAGCGCCCAACCCCGGGACAGACAGGGCTACACCTTC. Together with reference TRBV29-1 and TRBJ1-2, the CDR3 gives the full variable domain: SAVISQKPSRDICQRGTSLTIQCQVDSQVTMMFWYRQQPGQSLTLIATANQGSEATYESGFVIDKFPISRPNLTFSTLTVSNMSPEDSSIYLCSAQPRDRQGYTFGSGTRLTVV.

The genes are TRBV7-8 and TRBJ2-2; a possible D gene is TRBD1 (6 bases). V was cut by 1 base and J by 3 bases, with 12 bases left in between. This CDR3 is 16 amino acids long. Germline V gene sequence: CDR1 SGHVS, CDR2 FQNEAQ. The CDR3 DNA follows: TGTGCCAGCAGCTTAGACAGGGTTTCTTACACCGGGGAGCTGTTTTTT. Translating it yields CASSLDRVSYTGELFF.

V is TRBV2 and J is TRBJ1-2; D unclear. The CDR3 extends over 13 amino acids. Germline V gene sequence: CDR1 SNHLY, CDR2 FYNNEI. V dropped 1 base and J dropped 4 bases, with 7 bases sitting between them. CDR3: CASSEDTAYGYTF. The DNA for the CDR3 is TGTGCCAGCAGTGAAGACACAGCCTATGGCTACACCTTC.

This clone was seen a handful of times. The rearrangement uses TRBV30 and TRBJ2-7; TRBD1 might be the D (6 bases). There are 12 residues in the CDR3. The ends were cut back, 6 bases at V and 0 bases at J, with 9 bases in the middle. Per germline, CDR1 GTSNPN and CDR2 SVGIG (reference sequence). The CDR3 loop is CACRDNSYEQYF. DNA of the CDR3: TGTGCCTGCCGGGACAACTCCTACGAGCAGTACTTC.

The V gene is TRBV5-1, the J gene TRBJ2-2; possibly TRBD1 for D (5 bases). In germline, CDR1 is SGHRS, CDR2 YFSETQ. CDR3 length: 14 residues. Trimming took 1 base from V and 3 from J, leaving 7 bases between them. In DNA form, the CDR3 reads TGCGCCAGCAGCTTGTCAGGGCACACCGGGGAGCTGTTTTTT. It translates to CASSLSGHTGELFF.

The chain joins TRBV29-1 to TRBJ1-4; 7 bases are shared with TRBD1. This CDR3 is built from 13 residues. V lost 6 bases, J lost 1 base, and 2 bases stayed unmatched. The germline gives CDR1 SQVTM, CDR2 ANQGSEA. The DNA of the CDR3 is TGCAGCGTGTACAGGGGAACTAATGAAAAACTGTTTTTT. Translated: CSVYRGTNEKLFF. Supplemented by reference TRBV29-1 and TRBJ1-4, the full variable domain reads SAVISQKPSRDICQRGTSLTIQCQVDSQVTMMFWYRQQPGQSLTLIATANQGSEATYESGFVIDKFPISRPNLTFSTLTVSNMSPEDSSIYLCSVYRGTNEKLFFGSGTQLSVL.

CDR3 protein: CASSGTGLPNSPLHF. In nucleotides, the CDR3 is TGTGCCAGCAGTGGGACGGGACTCCCAAATTCACCCCTCCACTTT. The chain recombines TRBV2 with TRBJ1-6, with D tentatively TRBD1 (5 bases). Between the trimmed V and J ends, which lost 4 bases and 7 bases, there was a span of 14 bases. The germline CDR1 and CDR2 sequences are SNHLY and FYNNEI. The CDR3 has 15 amino acids.

In regard to this clone: This CDR3 is also generated by other DNA sequences in the sample. The chain carries TRBV6-5 and TRBJ1-5; TRBD1 might be the D (6 bases). The CDR3 loop spans 14 amino acids. The V end lost 6 bases, the J end lost 4 bases, and 13 bases lay between the germline ends. Germline lookup yields CDR1 MNHEY and CDR2 SVGAGI. Here the CDR3 DNA reads TGTGCCAGCAGCCGAGACAGGATTAATCAGCCCCAGCATTTT. It codes for CASSRDRINQPQHF.

The table lists this clone with a count of one. The chain links TRBV6-5 to TRBJ1-3; no firm D call. The length of the CDR3 is 15 residues. Germline V lookup: CDR1 MNHEY, CDR2 SVGAGI. The V gene lost 8 bases and the J gene lost 0 bases, with 14 bases spanning the gap. The CDR3 region is CASSGVQSSGNTIYF. The CDR3 DNA reads TGTGCCAGCTCCGGGGTCCAGAGCTCTGGAAACACCATATATTTT.

This chain connects TRBV28 to TRBJ1-5, with D uncertain. CDR3 size: 14 residues. Germline values: CDR1 MDHEN, CDR2 SYDVKM. The V gene lost 10 bases and the J gene lost 4 bases, with 17 bases spanning the gap. CDR3 nucleotides: TGTGCCACCACTGTGCCTAGCGGGAATCAGCCCCAGCATTTT. Its protein is CATTVPSGNQPQHF.

V usage is TRBV30 and J usage is TRBJ2-7, with TRBD2 matching over 9 bases. From germline, CDR1 is GTSNPN and CDR2 SVGIG (reference sequence). J gave up 3 bases and V 2 bases, and 8 bases lay outside the gene matches. The CDR3 has 15 amino acids. Here the CDR3 reads CAWSPSGTIFYEQYF. The CDR3 nucleotides read TGTGCCTGGAGTCCTAGCGGGACTATATTCTACGAGCAGTACTTC.

The V call is TRBV20-1, the J call TRBJ2-1, with TRBD2 matching 11 bases. The CDR3 has 18 amino acids. Germline CDR1 DFQATT, CDR2 SNEGSKA (reference sequence). V dropped 6 bases and J dropped 0; count of bases not matched to a gene: 13. Here the CDR3 DNA reads TGCAGTGCGAGTCGTACTAGCGGGAGATCGGGCTCCTACAATGAGCAGTTCTTC. The encoded protein is CSASRTSGRSGSYNEQFF.

CDR3 nucleotide sequence: TGTGCCAGCCAGGACAGGATGAACACTGAAGCTTTCTTT. Protein product: CASQDRMNTEAFF. This chain joins TRBV19 and TRBJ1-1; 7 bases align to TRBD1. The V gene's germline CDR1 is LNHDA and CDR2 SQIVND (reference sequence). This CDR3 is built from 13 residues. The V segment lost 9 bases and the J segment 0 bases; nucleotides outside the gene matches: 4.

The chain recombines TRBV2 with TRBJ1-2; 7 positions match TRBD1. Germline V gene sequence: CDR1 SNHLY, CDR2 FYNNEI. V was clipped by 1 base and J by 8 bases; unmatched bases: 7. The length of the CDR3 is 14 residues. CDR3 loop: CASSEERRGQGYTF. The CDR3 nucleotides are TGTGCCAGCAGTGAAGAGCGGAGGGGGCAGGGCTACACCTTC.

This clone was counted a single time. V usage is TRBV5-1 and J usage is TRBJ1-3; TRBD1 might be the D (5 bases). Germline V lookup: CDR1 SGHRS, CDR2 YFSETQ. The CDR3 consists of 16 residues. V shed 0 bases and J shed 7 bases, with 17 bases lying between them. CDR3 DNA sequence: TGCGCCAGCAGCTTGGTTGGGCAGGGCCTTGCTAACACCATATATTTT. It codes for CASSLVGQGLANTIYF.

The V and J genes are TRBV5-4 and TRBJ1-2; 9 bases are shared with TRBD1. Germline trimming cut 0 bases from V and 6 bases from J; bases unmatched to any gene: 12. The germline CDR1 and CDR2 sequences are SGHNT and YYREEE (reference sequence). This CDR3 spans 17 amino acids. CDR3 nucleotides: TGTGCCAGCAGCTTGGCCCGAGAAGACAGGGGGAAGGATGGCTACACCTTC. The encoded protein is CASSLAREDRGKDGYTF.

The V call is TRBV29-1, the J call TRBJ1-1; 8 positions match TRBD1. The V gene end was trimmed by 4 bases and the J gene end by 4 bases; junction bases not matched to a gene: 5. Germline loops: CDR1 SQVTM, CDR2 ANQGSEA. The CDR3 is 13 amino acids. The CDR3 DNA reads TGCAGCGTTGTCAGGGGGCAGGGCACTGAAGCTTTCTTT. Protein product: CSVVRGQGTEAFF.